The entry below describes one TCR beta chain. Measured with immunoSEQ multiplex PCR; TCRdb has only the in-frame clones, and not every one. This sample carries 90,000 to 100,000 clones, approximately 90% of them seen once, and the ten largest clones take 0.5%. Germline assignment: CDR1 MNHEY and CDR2 SVGAGI. The CDR3 is 15 residues long. Trimming shortened V by 0 bases and J by 8 bases, and 13 bases separated the two germline ends. The data are from a study of OX40 agonist ivuxolimab in advanced cancers. Study as a whole: Three partial responders included one hepatocellular carcinoma patient and two cutaneous melanoma patients.

Sequencing used CD4+ or CD8+ T cells sorted from blood, obtained in a trial of the OX40 agonist ivuxolimab. The TCR originated in an adult with an advanced solid tumor such as melanoma, head and neck, liver or kidney cancer. The rearrangement links TRBV6-5 to TRBJ1-4; no clear D gene. The CDR3 sequence: CASSYSISEREKLFF. Written as DNA, the CDR3 is TGTGCCAGCAGTTACTCTATTTCTGAGCGGGAAAAACTGTTTTTT.